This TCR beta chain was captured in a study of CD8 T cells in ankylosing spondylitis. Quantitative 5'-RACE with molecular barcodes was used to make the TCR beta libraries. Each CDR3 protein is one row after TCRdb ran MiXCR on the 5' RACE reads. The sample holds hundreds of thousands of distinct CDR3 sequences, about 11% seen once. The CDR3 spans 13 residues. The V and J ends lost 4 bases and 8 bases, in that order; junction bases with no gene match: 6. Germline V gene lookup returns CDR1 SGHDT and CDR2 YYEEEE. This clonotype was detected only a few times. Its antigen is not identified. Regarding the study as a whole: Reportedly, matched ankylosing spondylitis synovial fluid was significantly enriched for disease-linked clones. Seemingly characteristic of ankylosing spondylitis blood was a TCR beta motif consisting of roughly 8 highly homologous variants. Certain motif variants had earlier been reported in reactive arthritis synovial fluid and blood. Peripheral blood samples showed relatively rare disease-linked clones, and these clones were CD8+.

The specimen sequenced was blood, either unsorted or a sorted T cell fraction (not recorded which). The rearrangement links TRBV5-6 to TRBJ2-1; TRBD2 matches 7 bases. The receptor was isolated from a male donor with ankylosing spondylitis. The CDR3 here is CASSMWGGDEQFF. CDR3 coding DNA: TGTGCCAGCAGCATGTGGGGAGGGGATGAGCAGTTCTTC.